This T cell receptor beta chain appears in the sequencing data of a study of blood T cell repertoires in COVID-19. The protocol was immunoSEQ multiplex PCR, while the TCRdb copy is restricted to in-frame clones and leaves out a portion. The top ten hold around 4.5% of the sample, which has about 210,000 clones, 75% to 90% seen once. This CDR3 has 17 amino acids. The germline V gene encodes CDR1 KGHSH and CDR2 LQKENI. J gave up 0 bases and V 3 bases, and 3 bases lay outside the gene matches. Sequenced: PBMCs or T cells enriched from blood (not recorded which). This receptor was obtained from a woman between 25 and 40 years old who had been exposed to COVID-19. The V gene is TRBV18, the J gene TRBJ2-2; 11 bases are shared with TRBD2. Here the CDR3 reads CASSPLAGGSNTGELFF. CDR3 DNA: TGTGCCAGCTCACCCCTAGCGGGGGGATCGAACACCGGGGAGCTGTTTTTT. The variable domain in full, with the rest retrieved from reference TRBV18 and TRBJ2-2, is NAGVMQNPRHLVRRRGQEARLRCSPMKGHSHVYWYRQLPEEGLKFMVYLQKENIIDESGMPKERFSAEFPKEGPSILRIQQVVRGDSAAYFCASSPLAGGSNTGELFFGEGSRLTVL.